The 6 T cell receptor beta chains reported below all come from one sample, sequenced in a study of cytomegalovirus exposure and HLA in healthy donors. The data were produced by immunoSEQ multiplex PCR, yet TCRdb's version contains in-frame clones alone and is incomplete. The table has approximately 260,000 clones, approximately 86% seen once. Sequenced input: PBMCs. The receptors come from a young woman in good health and CMV-seronegative.

The chain joins TRBV30 to TRBJ2-1; 8 bases line up with TRBD2. The V gene end was trimmed by 4 bases and the J gene end by 3 bases; junction bases not matched to a gene: 8. The CDR3 contains 15 residues. Per germline, CDR1 GTSNPN and CDR2 SVGIG (reference sequence). The CDR3 DNA reads TGTGCCTGGACGATAACTAGCGGCAACTACAATGAGCAGTTCTTC. Its protein product is CAWTITSGNYNEQFF.

The rearrangement links TRBV5-1 to TRBJ2-7; the D gene is possibly TRBD2 (6 bases). Trimming cost V 5 bases and J 6 bases, with 12 bases left between them. CDR3 length: 12 amino acids. CDR1 and CDR2 from the germline V gene are SGHRS and YFSETQ. The CDR3 DNA reads as TGCGCCAGCAGTTGGGGGACTGCCGAGCAGTACTTC. The encoded protein is CASSWGTAEQYF.

V usage is TRBV30 and J usage is TRBJ1-1; D gene unclear. CDR3 length: 11 amino acids. The V gene lost 5 bases and the J gene lost 8 bases, with 12 bases spanning the gap. Germline values: CDR1 GTSNPN, CDR2 SVGIG (reference sequence). The CDR3 loop is CAWVRRQEAFF. The CDR3 nucleotides read TGTGCCTGGGTTCGGAGGCAGGAAGCTTTCTTT. The full variable domain, its missing parts supplied by reference TRBV30 and TRBJ1-1, is SQTIHQWPATLVQPVGSPLSLECTVEGTSNPNLYWYRQAAGRGLQLLFYSVGIGQISSEVPQNLSASRPQDRQFILSSKKLLLSDSGFYLCAWVRRQEAFFGQGTRLTVV.

V gene TRBV30 combines with J gene TRBJ2-3; 7 positions match TRBD2. The CDR3 runs to 14 residues. From germline, CDR1 is GTSNPN and CDR2 SVGIG (reference sequence). The junction had 4 bases not matched to a gene; V was cut back by 0 bases and J by 4 bases. The CDR3 loop is CAWSVLRESDTQYF. In nucleotides, the CDR3 is TGTGCCTGGAGTGTGTTGCGGGAGTCAGATACGCAGTATTTT.

V usage is TRBV29-1 and J usage is TRBJ2-5; TRBD2 might be the D (5 bases). CDR1 is SQVTM, CDR2 ANQGSEA, per germline. This CDR3 contains 11 residues. Trimming cost V 3 bases and J 9 bases, with 11 bases left between them. CDR3 loop: CSVESLGAQYF. The CDR3 DNA sequence: TGCAGCGTTGAGAGCCTCGGGGCCCAGTACTTC.

The rearrangement uses TRBV19 and TRBJ1-1, with D uncertain. The CDR3 consists of 13 residues. Looked up from germline, CDR1 is LNHDA and CDR2 is SQIVND (reference sequence). Trimming took off 7 bases at V and 4 bases at J, with 13 bases between the two ends. CDR3 sequence reads: CASKPTAVTEAFF. The CDR3 region has the DNA TGTGCCAGTAAACCAACAGCGGTCACTGAAGCTTTCTTT.